These 27 T cell receptor beta chains were all obtained from the same sample, sequenced in a study of vaccination and CD4 T cells after COVID-19. Indicated treatment: roughly nine-day PBMC culture with coronavirus spike peptide pools or control peptides (ViraFEST assay). Scientists ran DNA taken from cultured CD4+ T cells through the Oncomine TCR Beta short-read assay for sequencing. Each CDR3 protein gets one entry after TCRdb re-called the PCR reads with MiXCR. The top ten clones hold roughly 50% of a sample with a few thousand distinct CDR3 sequences, 32% of them seen once. These receptors' antigens are unknown. The specimen sequenced was CD4+ T cells from blood, cultured in vitro. These receptor sequences come from a human donor who had recovered from COVID-19.

As for this clonotype: The conserved final phenylalanine or tryptophan is absent from the CDR3, which likely points to a read error. The chain combines TRBV2 with TRBJ2-2; 8 positions match TRBD2. After removal of 6 bases from V and 5 bases from J, the junction contained 8 bases not matched to a gene. The V gene's germline CDR1 is SNHLY and CDR2 FYNNEI. CDR3 length: 15 amino acids. This CDR3 reads CASRVGTSGTGELFS. CDR3 DNA: TGTGCCAGCAGGGTCGGGACTAGTGGGACCGGGGAGCTGTTTTCT.

This sequence joins TRBV10-3 and TRBJ1-6, with D possibly matching TRBD1 (5 bases). Deletions cut 7 bases from V and 9 bases from J, with 13 bases between. Germline CDR1 and CDR2: ENHRY and SYGVKD. This CDR3 comprises 13 residues. CDR3 protein: CAITRDLSSPLHF. The CDR3 DNA sequence: TGTGCCATCACGCGGGACTTAAGTTCACCCCTCCACTTT.

This clonotype was seen a handful of times. The chain has TRBV6-5 and TRBJ1-1; D call uncertain. The CDR3 totals 12 residues. CDR1 and CDR2 from the germline V gene are MNHEY and SVGAGI. Deletions cut 4 bases from V and 4 bases from J, with 7 bases between. CDR3 region: CASSFAGTEAFF. In nucleotides, the CDR3 is TGTGCCAGCAGTTTCGCAGGCACTGAAGCTTTCTTT.

This clonotype is labeled medium-sized. V gene TRBV6-5 combines with J gene TRBJ1-6; D ambiguous. V lost 1 base and J 7 bases, leaving 5 bases between the germline ends. Germline loops: CDR1 MNHEY, CDR2 SVGAGI. The CDR3 loop spans 13 amino acids. CDR3 DNA: TGTGCCAGCAGTTACTGGAGGAATTCACCCCTCCACTTT. It codes for CASSYWRNSPLHF.

This clonotype was seen more than once but under ten times. The chain carries TRBV7-2 and TRBJ2-3; unclear D gene. The CDR3 runs 14 residues. Trimming removed 1 base at V and 3 bases at J, with 8 bases between. The germline gives CDR1 SGHTA, CDR2 FQGNSA. CDR3 protein: CASSLGVGTDTQYF. The CDR3 DNA is TGTGCCAGCAGCTTAGGGGTAGGGACAGATACGCAGTATTTT.

CDR3 coding DNA: TGTGCCAGCAGTAACTGGGGGGCAGGGGACGGCTACGAGCAGTACTTC. Protein product: CASSNWGAGDGYEQYF. The rearrangement links TRBV28 to TRBJ2-7, with D perhaps assigned TRBD1 or TRBD2 (6 bases each). The CDR3 consists of 16 residues. V shed 5 bases and J shed 3 bases, with 20 bases lying between them. Germline V gene data show CDR1 as MDHEN and CDR2 as SYDVKM.

CDR3 DNA sequence: TGTGCCAGCAGTCAGACTAGCGTCTCGACCCAGTACTTC. Translated: CASSQTSVSTQYF. The chain joins TRBV12-3 or TRBV12-4 to TRBJ2-5; TRBD2 agrees at 8 bases. The CDR3 sequence is 13 residues long. Trimming took 5 bases from V and 7 from J; bases not matched to a gene: 6.

V usage is TRBV20-1 and J usage is TRBJ2-1, with no clear D. CDR1 and CDR2 (germline): DFQATT, SNEGSKA (reference sequence). V dropped 7 bases and J dropped 3 bases, with 7 bases sitting between them. The CDR3 covers 11 residues. DNA for the CDR3: TGCAGTGGACTCAGCTACAATGAGCAGTTCTTC. It specifies CSGLSYNEQFF.

This sequence joins TRBV12-3 or TRBV12-4 and TRBJ1-6; D is perhaps TRBD1 (6 bases). The CDR3 covers 14 residues. Trimming left V 6 bases short and J 7 bases short, with 13 bases between. The CDR3 is CASSYTGLNSPLHF. DNA for the CDR3: TGTGCCAGCAGCTACACAGGGCTAAATTCACCCCTCCACTTT.

This clonotype was seen a single time. V is TRBV5-1 and J is TRBJ2-3, with 11 bases identical to TRBD1. Germline values: CDR1 SGHRS, CDR2 YFSETQ. Trimming removed 5 bases from V and 2 bases from J; junction bases left unmatched: 4. This CDR3 comprises 15 residues. The CDR3 region has the DNA TGCGCCAGCAGTCCCGGACAGGGGGCCACAGATACGCAGTATTTT. It specifies CASSPGQGATDTQYF.

This clonotype was seen a few times. The chain employs TRBV11-2 and TRBJ1-2; 8 bases match TRBD1. V lost 5 bases to trimming and J lost 5 bases; unmatched junction nucleotides: 1. Germline V CDR1 and CDR2: SGHAT, FQNNGV. This CDR3 is built from 12 residues. CDR3 bases: TGTGCCAGCAGCCGACAGGGGTATGGCTACACCTTC. Translating it yields CASSRQGYGYTF. Supplemented by reference TRBV11-2 and TRBJ1-2, the full variable domain reads EAGVAQSPRYKIIEKRQSVAFWCNPISGHATLYWYQQILGQGPKLLIQFQNNGVVDDSQLPKDRFSAERLKGVDSTLKIQPAKLEDSAVYLCASSRQGYGYTFGSGTRLTVV.

By its share, this clonotype is medium-sized (0.01 to 0.1%). The chain joins TRBV19 to TRBJ1-3; no firm D call. V shed 11 bases and J shed 5 bases, with 16 bases lying between them. The germline V gene has CDR1 LNHDA and CDR2 SQIVND (reference sequence). The CDR3 has 13 amino acids. The CDR3, as DNA: TGTGCCCTCTTTTCGCCTGGACGAAACACCATATATTTT. Amino acids: CALFSPGRNTIYF.

This clonotype is classed as medium-sized. The rearrangement links TRBV20-1 to TRBJ1-5, with D possibly being TRBD1 (5 bases). In germline, CDR1 is DFQATT, CDR2 SNEGSKA (reference sequence). The V end lost 1 base, the J end lost 6 bases, and 16 bases lay between the germline ends. The CDR3 covers 15 residues. The CDR3 sequence: CSARVGAGHSQPQHF. CDR3 nucleotides: TGCAGTGCTAGAGTAGGTGCGGGGCACAGTCAGCCCCAGCATTTT.

Only a few counts were recorded for this clonotype. The chain carries TRBV12-3 or TRBV12-4 and TRBJ1-2; D gene uncertain. Trimming cost V 7 bases and J 4 bases, with 16 bases left between them. CDR3 length equals 14 residues. CDR3 in DNA: TGTGCCAGCACCTTACGTCCAGGAAGCTATGGCTACACCTTC. Protein: CASTLRPGSYGYTF.

The table lists this clonotype with a few counts. The rearrangement links TRBV6-1 to TRBJ2-7, with D perhaps TRBD1 (6 bases). This CDR3 contains 13 residues. The V and J ends lost 8 bases and 3 bases respectively, with 14 bases between them. Germline loops: CDR1 MNHNS, CDR2 SASEGT. CDR3 region: CASRPTGSYEQYF. DNA for the CDR3: TGTGCCAGCCGGCCAACAGGGAGCTACGAGCAGTACTTC.

This clonotype has more than one count but fewer than ten. The CDR3 nucleotides are TGTGCTAGTGGTTCGGGGACTCGGGCCGGAAGGGATACGCAGTATTTT. Translating gives CASGSGTRAGRDTQYF. This chain links TRBV12-5 with TRBJ2-3; D is possibly TRBD2 (6 bases). Between the trimmed V and J ends, which lost 4 bases and 6 bases, there was a span of 20 bases. This CDR3 has 16 amino acids. The germline gives CDR1 LGHNT, CDR2 FRNRAP.

Remarks on this clonotype: At one end the junction does not follow the germline gene, possibly because of a read error. V and J are TRBV7-8 and TRBJ1-1; unclear D gene. Germline CDR1 reads SGHVS; CDR2 reads FQNEAQ. The CDR3 has 13 amino acids. In DNA, the CDR3 is TGTGCCAGCAGCGTAGCGGCAGACACTGAAGCTTTCTTT. Its translation: CASSVAADTEAFF.

The V gene is TRBV19, the J gene TRBJ1-5, with a possible D match to TRBD1 (5 bases). The germline gives CDR1 LNHDA, CDR2 SQIVND (reference sequence). The CDR3 totals 16 residues. Trimming took 4 bases from V and 3 from J, leaving 16 bases between them. CDR3 in DNA: TGTGCCAGTAGTAACTTCGGGGCCTACGACAATCAGCCCCAGCATTTT. Its translation: CASSNFGAYDNQPQHF.

A few counts support this clonotype. The chain is built from TRBV9 and TRBJ1-5; 10 bases fit TRBD1. The trim removed 0 bases at V and 7 bases at J, leaving 7 bases unmatched. CDR1 and CDR2 (germline): SGDLS, YYNGEE. The CDR3 has 16 residues. The CDR3 coding sequence is TGTGCCAGCAGCGTAGGACTAGGGGGACAGGGGCAGCCCCAGCATTTT. It codes for CASSVGLGGQGQPQHF.

The CDR3 sequence is CSASPAGYEQFF. The CDR3 nucleotides read TGCAGTGCTAGTCCAGCGGGGTATGAGCAGTTCTTC. The J gene is TRBJ2-1, the V gene TRBV20-1, with 7 bases lining up with TRBD2. Germline CDR1 is DFQATT and CDR2 is SNEGSKA (reference sequence). CDR3 size: 12 residues. After removal of 3 bases from V and 8 bases from J, the junction contained 4 bases not matched to a gene.

This clonotype turned up a few times. The rearrangement uses TRBV7-3 and TRBJ2-2; D gene ambiguous. Germline V gene data show CDR1 as SGHTA and CDR2 as FQGTGA. This CDR3 has 15 amino acids. Trimming cost V 2 bases and J 4 bases, with 11 bases left between them. CDR3 nucleotides: TGTGCCAGCAGCTTAGACGGCGAAGGCACCGGGGAGCTGTTTTTT. Residues: CASSLDGEGTGELFF.

V usage is TRBV5-1 and J usage is TRBJ1-1; D not certain. V lost 0 bases and J lost 1, with 10 bases in between. Germline CDR1 is SGHRS and CDR2 is YFSETQ. This CDR3 contains 15 residues. The CDR3 DNA sequence: TGCGCCAGCAGCTTGGCAGATGCGGGGAACACTGAAGCTTTCTTT. Translation: CASSLADAGNTEAFF.

The chain combines TRBV7-9 with TRBJ2-6; D might be TRBD1 or TRBD2, each matching 5 bases. With 1 base removed from V and 13 bases from J, the gap between germline ends came to 14 bases. This CDR3 region has 14 residues. Germline V CDR1 and CDR2: SEHNR, FQNEAQ (reference sequence). For the CDR3, the DNA is TGTGCCAGCAGCTTAGTAGGGACGGCCCTTGTCCTGACTTTC. Translation gives CASSLVGTALVLTF. The variable domain in full, with the rest retrieved from reference TRBV7-9 and TRBJ2-6, is DTGVSQNPRHKITKRGQNVTFRCDPISEHNRLYWYRQTLGQGPEFLTYFQNEAQLEKSRLLSDRFSAERPKGSFSTLEIQRTEQGDSAMYLCASSLVGTALVLTFGAGSRLTVL.

The chain couples TRBV20-1 to TRBJ1-2, with a possible D match to TRBD1 (6 bases). CDR1 is DFQATT, CDR2 SNEGSKA, per germline (reference sequence). The CDR3 spans 13 residues. Trimming took off 5 bases at V and 8 bases at J, with 18 bases between the two ends. This CDR3 is CSALLPGEGGYTF. The CDR3 DNA follows: TGCAGTGCTCTCTTGCCAGGGGAAGGGGGCTACACCTTC.

V and J are TRBV12-3 or TRBV12-4 and TRBJ1-1, with D possibly TRBD1 on 6 matching bases. Deletions cut 5 bases from V and 7 bases from J, with 11 bases between. The CDR3 has 12 residues. The CDR3 region is CASSLRGGEAFF. In DNA, the CDR3 is TGTGCCAGCAGTCTGAGGGGGGGTGAAGCTTTCTTT.

This clonotype was picked up a small number of times. The CDR3 here is CSARDRRGGDRGGNTIYF. The CDR3 nucleotides read TGCAGTGCTAGAGATAGGAGGGGCGGGGACAGGGGTGGAAACACCATATATTTT. The J gene is TRBJ1-3, the V gene TRBV20-1, with 10 bases matching TRBD1. CDR1 and CDR2 from the germline V gene are DFQATT and SNEGSKA (reference sequence). V lost 0 bases, J lost 3 bases, and 11 bases stayed unmatched. CDR3 size: 18 residues.

The V and J genes are TRBV7-2 and TRBJ2-1, with TRBD2 matching over 11 bases. Trimming removed 5 bases from V and 2 bases from J; junction bases left unmatched: 8. Germline loops: CDR1 SGHTA, CDR2 FQGNSA. The CDR3 totals 17 residues. CDR3 loop: CASSGWLAGGPYNEQFF. CDR3 coding DNA: TGTGCCAGCAGCGGTTGGTTAGCGGGGGGGCCCTACAATGAGCAGTTCTTC.